This T cell receptor (beta chain) was captured in a study of blood T cell repertoires in COVID-19. Germline loops: CDR1 MNHEY, CDR2 SMNVEV (reference sequence). The CDR3 contains 15 residues. Trimming shortened V by 4 bases and J by 4 bases, and 14 bases separated the two germline ends. Under the authors' procedure: Reference gene primer amplification yielded estimated nucleated cell counts. Sequenced by immunoSEQ multiplex PCR; TCRdb stores in-frame clones only, minus some. Clone size and the V and J calls come from that table; the DNA yielded D and trimming. The sample includes 100,000 to 110,000 clones, roughly nine tenths seen only once; the top ten take approximately 7.3%.

The clonotype comes from a man younger than 45 in a cohort sampled during active COVID-19. Sequencing was done on a sample of peripheral blood. The V and J genes are TRBV27 and TRBJ2-4, with D perhaps matching TRBD2 (6 bases). CDR3 loop: CASSSGGPRKNIQYF. The CDR3 DNA reads as TGTGCCAGCAGTTCCGGGGGACCTAGAAAAAACATTCAGTACTTC.